This TCR beta chain is drawn from a study of blood T cell repertoires in COVID-19. Study-wide context: The samples span acute and convalescent COVID-19 from the United States, Italy and Spain. From T cells, B-cell-depleted T cells, or PBMCs came the material, which was cDNA or gDNA.

Per the study methods: Scientists estimated how many nucleated cells there were by amplifying reference gene primers. Assay used: immunoSEQ multiplex PCR; TCRdb lists only in-frame clones, some missing. Clonal size and the V and J genes are those of that table, whereas D and trimming came from the DNA. The sample consists of approximately 190,000 clones, around 80% of them appearing once. The CDR3 runs to 15 residues. Germline V gene data show CDR1 as MDHEN and CDR2 as SYDVKM. Trimming cost V 3 bases and J 5 bases; bases outside gene matches: 6. The clonotype originates from a man aged 25 to 40 with active or convalescent COVID-19. The chain joins TRBV28 to TRBJ2-2; TRBD1 aligns across 7 bases. The specimen was peripheral blood. The CDR3 DNA reads as TGTGCCAGCAGTTTGACAGGGTTGGTTACCGGGGAGCTGTTTTTT. Amino acid sequence: CASSLTGLVTGELFF.